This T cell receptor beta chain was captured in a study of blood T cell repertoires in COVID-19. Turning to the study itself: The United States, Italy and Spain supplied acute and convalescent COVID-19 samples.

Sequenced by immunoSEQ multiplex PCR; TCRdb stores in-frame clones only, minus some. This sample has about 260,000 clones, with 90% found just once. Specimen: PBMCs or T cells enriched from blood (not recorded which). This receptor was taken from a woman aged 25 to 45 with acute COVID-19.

The CDR3 coding sequence is TGCGCCAGCAGCCGGAGGGCTCCGGTTGAAAAACTGTTTTTT. Residues: CASSRRAPVEKLFF. The rearrangement uses TRBV4-1 and TRBJ1-4; no clear D gene. There are 14 residues in the CDR3. Between the trimmed V and J ends, which lost 4 bases and 7 bases, there was a span of 13 bases. The germline V gene has CDR1 MGHRA and CDR2 YSYEKL.